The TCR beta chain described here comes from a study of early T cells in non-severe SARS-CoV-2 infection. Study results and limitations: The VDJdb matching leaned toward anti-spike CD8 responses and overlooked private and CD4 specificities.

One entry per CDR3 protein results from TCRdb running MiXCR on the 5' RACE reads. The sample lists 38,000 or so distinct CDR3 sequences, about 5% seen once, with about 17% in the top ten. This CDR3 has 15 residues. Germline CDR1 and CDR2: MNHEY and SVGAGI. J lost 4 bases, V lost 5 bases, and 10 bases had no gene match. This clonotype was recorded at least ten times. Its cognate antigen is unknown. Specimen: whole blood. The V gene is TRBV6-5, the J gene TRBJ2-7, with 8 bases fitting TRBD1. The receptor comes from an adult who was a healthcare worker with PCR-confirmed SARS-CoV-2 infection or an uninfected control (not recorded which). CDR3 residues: CASSTHPGQVYEQYF. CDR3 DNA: TGTGCCAGCAGTACCCACCCGGGACAGGTATACGAGCAGTACTTC.